These 6 T cell receptor beta chains were sequenced from one sample in a study of blood T cells in healthy people across ages. A J-beta primer mix and a sample-barcoded 5' primer were used in a second PCR of about 7 to 12 cycles. TCRdb ran MiXCR on the 5' RACE reads and lists one entry per CDR3 protein. The data hold 1.5 million to 2 million distinct CDR3 sequences, with about two fifths observed a single time. Sequencing used blood. The receptors were sampled from a human donor in good health.

This clonotype was seen more than once but under ten times. The chain uses TRBV12-3 or TRBV12-4 and TRBJ2-5; the match to TRBD2 covers 7 bases. CDR3 size: 15 residues. J gave up 1 base and V 2 bases, and 4 bases lay outside the gene matches. CDR3 nucleotide sequence: TGTGCCAGCAGTTTAAGCGGGATCAGCCAAGAGACCCAGTACTTC. Its protein product is CASSLSGISQETQYF.

The rearrangement uses TRBV3-1 and TRBJ2-5; TRBD1 is a possible D gene (6 bases). The germline CDR1 and CDR2 sequences are LGHDT and YNNKEL (reference sequence). The germline V and J ends were trimmed by 5 bases and 5 bases, with 15 bases remaining between them. The CDR3 has 14 amino acids. This CDR3 is CASSYNAQGETQYF. In nucleotides, the CDR3 is TGTGCCAGCAGCTATAATGCGCAGGGGGAGACCCAGTACTTC.

V is TRBV29-1 and J is TRBJ1-2; D perhaps matches TRBD1 (6 bases). The ends were cut back, 6 bases at V and 8 bases at J, with 16 bases in the middle. The CDR3 has 12 residues. Looked up from germline, CDR1 is SQVTM and CDR2 is ANQGSEA. In DNA, the CDR3 is TGCAGCGTCTCACAGGGCCCTGGGGGCTACACCTTC. This encodes CSVSQGPGGYTF.

The CDR3 spells CASSQADGSAQYF. In DNA, the CDR3 is TGTGCCAGCAGCCAAGCCGACGGGTCCGCGCAGTATTTT. V gene TRBV14 combines with J gene TRBJ2-3; D call uncertain. The germline gives CDR1 SGHDN, CDR2 FVKESK. The V end lost 1 base, the J end lost 10 bases, and 12 bases lay between the germline ends. This CDR3 contains 13 residues.

The chain links TRBV28 to TRBJ1-2; possible D gene TRBD1, 6 bases. This CDR3 spans 12 amino acids. Germline loops: CDR1 MDHEN, CDR2 SYDVKM. The V end lost 6 bases, the J end lost 4 bases, and 9 bases lay between the germline ends. The CDR3 sequence is CASRLTGYGYTF. The DNA for the CDR3 is TGTGCCAGCAGACTGACAGGCTATGGCTACACCTTC.

This clonotype was seen a few times. The chain is built from TRBV5-1 and TRBJ2-3; D may be TRBD2 (6 bases). Per germline, CDR1 SGHRS and CDR2 YFSETQ. The CDR3 consists of 15 residues. Trimming took 3 bases from V and 0 from J, leaving 11 bases between them. The CDR3 DNA is TGCGCCAGCAGCTCGGCGGGGCTCAGCACAGATACGCAGTATTTT. Protein product: CASSSAGLSTDTQYF.